A selection of T cell receptor beta chains follows, all from one sample in a study of blood T cell repertoires in COVID-19. The repertoire was sequenced with immunoSEQ multiplex PCR; TCRdb's copy has only in-frame clones and lacks some. The data show 250,000 to 350,000 clones, approximately 91% seen once. The sequenced material came from peripheral blood. Receptors were obtained from a woman aged 60-70 years with acute or convalescent COVID-19. CDR3s include the opening cysteine and the closing phenylalanine or tryptophan. A D gene is named only where the DNA matches it firmly. The listing skips clone size in some rows; elsewhere it reads once, few, many or a size class.

v_call,j_call,d_call,clone_size,cdr3_nt,cdr3_aa
TRBV6-5,TRBJ1-2,NA,NA,TGTGCCAGCGGAACCCCCTACAGAGATTACTATGGCTACACCTTC,CASGTPYRDYYGYTF
TRBV4-1,TRBJ2-5,NA,NA,TGCGCCAGCAGCGGCCGGGACACGGAGACCCAGTACTTC,CASSGRDTETQYF
TRBV28,TRBJ2-5,NA,NA,TGTGCCAGCAGTGCCGGGACTTTGGAGACCCAGTACTTC,CASSAGTLETQYF
TRBV7-9,TRBJ2-3,NA,many,TGTGCCAGCAGCTCCCAGGGGAGCACAGATACGCAGTATTTT,CASSSQGSTDTQYF
TRBV9,TRBJ1-1,TRBD1,NA,TGTGCCAGCAGCGTAGACCCACAGGGGGCGATGAACACTGAAGCTTTCTTT,CASSVDPQGAMNTEAFF
TRBV5-6,TRBJ1-1,TRBD1,NA,TGTGCCAGCAGCTTGGACACAGGGGGACGGGCTTTCTTT,CASSLDTGGRAFF
TRBV27,TRBJ1-2,TRBD1,NA,TGTGCCAGCAGTTTAATTTCCCCCAGGACAGGGGGCGACTATGGCTACACCTTC,CASSLISPRTGGDYGYTF
TRBV10-3,TRBJ2-3,NA,NA,TGTGCCATCAGTGTCAGGGCCAGCACAGATACGCAGTATTTT,CAISVRASTDTQYF
TRBV19,TRBJ1-1,NA,NA,TGTGCCAGTAGTCAAAAGAGAAACACTGAAGCTTTCTTT,CASSQKRNTEAFF
TRBV27,TRBJ2-7,TRBD1,NA,TGTGCCAGCAGTTTATATGGGGACAGGGGGCGAACGAGCTACGAGCAGTACTTC,CASSLYGDRGRTSYEQYF
TRBV5-1,TRBJ1-5,TRBD1,NA,TGCGCCAGCCTCGGAGACAGGGTCGGGAATTTTCAGCCCCAGCATTTT,CASLGDRVGNFQPQHF
TRBV12-3/TRBV12-4,TRBJ2-1,TRBD1,NA,TGTGCCAGCAGTCCAAGTGACAGGGATGAGCAGTTCTTC,CASSPSDRDEQFF
TRBV28,TRBJ1-5,TRBD1,NA,TGTGCCAGCAGTTCAGGGGGGAGCAATCAGCCCCAGCATTTT,CASSSGGSNQPQHF
TRBV27,TRBJ1-1,NA,NA,TGTGCCAGCAGTTCGATTTGGGCACAGAACACTGAAGCTTTCTTT,CASSSIWAQNTEAFF
TRBV9,TRBJ1-1,TRBD1,NA,TGTGCCAGCAGCCGCTGGACAGGAGAGAACACTGAAGCTTTCTTT,CASSRWTGENTEAFF
TRBV15,TRBJ1-1,NA,NA,TGTGCCACCAGCAGAGAGTTCGCGGGGGGGGCCGAAGCTTTCTTT,CATSREFAGGAEAFF
TRBV4-1,TRBJ2-7,TRBD2,NA,TGCGCCAGCAGCCCCCGACTAGCGTTTGAGCAGTACTTC,CASSPRLAFEQYF
TRBV25-1,TRBJ2-7,NA,NA,TGTGCCAGCAGAGCCCTAGGCGAGCAGTACTTC,CASRALGEQYF
TRBV25-1,TRBJ1-6,NA,NA,TGTGCCAGCAGTGGGGGACATGAACGCTCACCCCTCCACTTT,CASSGGHERSPLHF
TRBV27,TRBJ2-5,TRBD1,NA,TGTGCCAGCAGACGGGACAGCCAAGAGACCCAGTACTTC,CASRRDSQETQYF
TRBV19,TRBJ2-6,TRBD1,NA,TGTGCCAGTAGTAAGTATCCCACCCGGGACAGGAACAACTCTGGGGCCAACGTCCTGACTTTC,CASSKYPTRDRNNSGANVLTF
TRBV28,TRBJ1-2,NA,once,TGTGCCAGCTGTGACAGTAACTATGGCTACACCTTC,CASCDSNYGYTF
TRBV12-3/TRBV12-4,TRBJ2-3,TRBD2,NA,TGTGCCAGCAGTTTCGGACTAGGGGCGCAGTATTTT,CASSFGLGAQYF
TRBV2,TRBJ2-7,TRBD2,few,TGTGCCAGCAGAGGTTTAGCGGGAGGCTACGAGCAGTACTTC,CASRGLAGGYEQYF
TRBV6-5,TRBJ2-1,NA,NA,TGTGCCAGCACCCATTCTCGGGATGAGCAGTTCTTC,CASTHSRDEQFF
TRBV19,TRBJ1-1,NA,NA,TGTGCCAGTTCTGGACAGAGGGGCACTGAAGCTTTCTTT,CASSGQRGTEAFF
TRBV19,TRBJ1-5,NA,NA,TGTGCCAGTAGTATTGGGCCCAATCAGCCCCAGCATTTT,CASSIGPNQPQHF
TRBV10-3,TRBJ2-3,NA,NA,TGTGCCATCAGTGAGGGGGGAGGTTTCACAGATACGCAGTATTTT,CAISEGGGFTDTQYF
TRBV27,TRBJ2-5,TRBD2,NA,TGTGCCAGCACCCCTCAGGGGACTAGCGGGACAGAGACCCAGTACTTC,CASTPQGTSGTETQYF
TRBV2,TRBJ1-4,NA,few,TGTGCCAGCAGTGAAAGGGGCGAAAAACTGTTTTTT,CASSERGEKLFF
TRBV5-1,TRBJ2-2,NA,NA,TGCGCCAGCAGCCTGTCCGGACAGAACACCGGGGAGCTGTTTTTT,CASSLSGQNTGELFF
TRBV2,TRBJ1-2,NA,NA,TGTGCCAGCAGTCGGGGTCTCTTCTATGGCTACACCTTC,CASSRGLFYGYTF
TRBV4-1,TRBJ1-4,NA,NA,TGCGCCAGCAGCCAAGATTCGGCCCCCGGGGGTGAAAAACTGTTTTTT,CASSQDSAPGGEKLFF
TRBV18,TRBJ1-1,NA,NA,TGTGCCAGCTCAATGCAGGGACTCACGAACACTGAAGCTTTCTTT,CASSMQGLTNTEAFF
TRBV7-3,TRBJ2-7,NA,NA,TGTGCCAGCAGCTTAACCTGGACAGTTCACGAGCAGTACTTC,CASSLTWTVHEQYF
TRBV18,TRBJ2-3,NA,NA,TGTGCCAGCTCACCAATGAGGCCGGATACGCAGTATTTT,CASSPMRPDTQYF
TRBV9,TRBJ1-5,NA,NA,TGTGCCAGCAGCCGAACAGATAGCAATCAGCCCCAGCATTTT,CASSRTDSNQPQHF
TRBV28,TRBJ2-3,NA,once,TGTGCCAGCAGTCCACCGCTAGCGCAAGATACGCAGTATTTT,CASSPPLAQDTQYF
TRBV3-1/TRBV3-2,TRBJ1-2,NA,once,TGTGCCAGCAGCCCGACTAGGGAGAGTGGCTACACCTTC,CASSPTRESGYTF
TRBV29-1,TRBJ2-3,TRBD1,NA,TGCAGCGTTGGAGGGACAGGGGTCAAGACAGATACGCAGTATTTT,CSVGGTGVKTDTQYF
TRBV27,TRBJ2-1,TRBD2,once,TGTGCCAGCGTAACTAGCGGGGGGGCCCGGAATGAGCAGTTCTTC,CASVTSGGARNEQFF
TRBV7-2,TRBJ1-5,NA,NA,TGTGCCAGCAGCGCGTTCAATCAGCCCCAGCATTTT,CASSAFNQPQHF
TRBV3-1/TRBV3-2,TRBJ2-5,NA,once,TGTGCCAGCAGCCCATCGATATACAGTCAAGAGACCCAGTACTTC,CASSPSIYSQETQYF
TRBV24-1,TRBJ2-7,TRBD1,NA,TGTGCCACCAGTTCCCCGGGACAGGGGGCGGCTTACGAGCAGTACTTC,CATSSPGQGAAYEQYF
TRBV7-9,TRBJ2-4,TRBD2,NA,TGTGCCAGCAGCTTACCCTTTGGGCGGGAGGATCGTAAAAACATTCAGTACTTC,CASSLPFGREDRKNIQYF
TRBV19,TRBJ1-6,NA,NA,TGTGCCAGTAGTATTACGGGGGGCGAGCATAATTCACCCCTCCACTTT,CASSITGGEHNSPLHF
TRBV18,TRBJ2-7,TRBD1,NA,TGTGCCAGCTCACCAGGACAGGGTCCGAACGAGCAGTACTTC,CASSPGQGPNEQYF
TRBV19,TRBJ1-5,TRBD1,once,TGTGCCAGTAGTAGACAGGGGGTGGGTCAGCCCCAGCATTTT,CASSRQGVGQPQHF
TRBV7-2,TRBJ1-6,NA,NA,TGTGCCAGCAGCTTTCCAGGAAATCATTCACCCCTCCACTTT,CASSFPGNHSPLHF
TRBV18,TRBJ2-6,NA,NA,TGTGCCAGCTCACCAAGTACAGCTGGGGCCAACGTCCTGACTTTC,CASSPSTAGANVLTF
TRBV10-3,TRBJ1-1,TRBD1,NA,TGTGCCATCATTTCCGGGACAGGGGGACCCACTGAAGCTTTCTTT,CAIISGTGGPTEAFF
TRBV7-2,TRBJ2-7,NA,NA,TGTGCCAGCAGCTTAGCGCAGGCCCTTCACGAGCAGTACTTC,CASSLAQALHEQYF
TRBV6-6,TRBJ2-3,TRBD1,NA,TGTGCCAGCAGTCCCACTCAGGGGGATGTGGGGGCTCGTAGTGGAGATACGCAGTATTTT,CASSPTQGDVGARSGDTQYF
TRBV19,TRBJ1-2,NA,once,TGTGCCAGTAGCTTTCACTCGCCTTTCTATGGCTACACCTTC,CASSFHSPFYGYTF
TRBV25-1,TRBJ1-6,TRBD1,NA,TGTGCCAGCAGTGTAACCGGACAGGGAGATAGTTCACCCCTCCACTTT,CASSVTGQGDSSPLHF